Shown below are 28 T cell receptor beta chains from a single sample sequenced in a study of T cell responses to AZD1222 COVID-19 vaccine (dated by TCRdb to the early 2020s). Library preparation was by the immunoSEQ multiplex PCR assay. What TCRdb holds here is the immuneACCESS table cut down to in-frame rearrangements. Part of the clones is not present; checked against another copy, under half of the missing clones reflect an unresolved V gene, and the others are unexplained. The sample table lists about 140,000 clones, 85% to 95% of them with a count of one. The top ten clones comprise 3.6% of the sample. What the time point label conveys for this sample: about 28 days (+/-7) after the second vaccine dose. This sample comprised peripheral blood, obtained 28 days after the second AZD1222 dose. The source of these receptors is an adult who received the AZD1222 COVID-19 vaccine.

The chain is built from TRBV4-2 and TRBJ2-3; 14 nucleotides match TRBD2. Germline trimming cut 0 bases from V and 5 bases from J; bases unmatched to any gene: 1. The CDR3 consists of 16 residues. Looked up from germline, CDR1 is LGHNA and CDR2 is YNFKEQ. The CDR3 spells CASSQEGLAGVDTQYF. The CDR3 nucleotides are TGTGCCAGCAGCCAAGAGGGACTAGCGGGAGTAGATACGCAGTATTTT.

Only one count was recorded for this clone. The CDR3: CASRLGQGENEQFF. The DNA of the CDR3 is TGTGCCAGTAGACTCGGACAGGGGGAGAATGAGCAGTTCTTC. The chain carries TRBV6-6 and TRBJ2-1; TRBD1 matches at 10 bases. The V gene's germline CDR1 is MNHNY and CDR2 SVGAGI (reference sequence). V dropped 9 bases and J dropped 7; count of bases not matched to a gene: 9. The CDR3 is made up of 14 amino acids.

This chain connects TRBV10-3 to TRBJ2-1, with a weak D call TRBD2 (5 bases). The germline V gene has CDR1 ENHRY and CDR2 SYGVKD. The CDR3 has 13 amino acids. V was cut by 3 bases and J by 4 bases, with 7 bases left in between. The CDR3 DNA reads TGTGCCATCAGTGATTCGGGGTACAATGAGCAGTTCTTC. It yields the protein CAISDSGYNEQFF.

V usage is TRBV6-2 or TRBV6-3 and J usage is TRBJ1-2, with TRBD1 as a possible D gene (5 bases). Germline lookup yields CDR1 MNHEY and CDR2 SVGEGT. Trimming pared 6 bases from V and 8 bases from J, leaving 13 bases between. This CDR3 spans 12 amino acids. The CDR3, as DNA: TGTGCCAGCAGCCACGGGACTTTCGGCTACACCTTC. It is translated as CASSHGTFGYTF.

The chain links TRBV7-9 to TRBJ1-1; D call uncertain. CDR3 length: 16 amino acids. The V gene lost 5 bases and the J gene lost 2 bases, with 18 bases spanning the gap. The germline V gene encodes CDR1 SEHNR and CDR2 FQNEAQ (reference sequence). CDR3 sequence (DNA): TGTGCCAGCAGCGGTCCGGGATTGTTTATTAACACTGAAGCTTTCTTT. This codes for CASSGPGLFINTEAFF.

This chain links TRBV19 with TRBJ1-4; maybe TRBD1 (6 bases). Trimming removed 3 bases at V and 2 bases at J, with 13 bases between. Germline V lookup: CDR1 LNHDA, CDR2 SQIVND (reference sequence). This CDR3 region has 16 residues. The CDR3, as DNA: TGTGCCAGTAGTATGCTCAGGGGAAGCACTAATGAAAAACTGTTTTTT. It encodes CASSMLRGSTNEKLFF.

This clone has only one observation. The chain is built from TRBV24-1 and TRBJ1-5; no reliable D call. Germline assignment: CDR1 KGHDR and CDR2 SFDVKD. The germline V and J ends were trimmed by 10 bases and 1 base, with 10 bases remaining between them. The CDR3 is 13 residues long. CDR3: CATSGRSNQPQHF. The CDR3 coding sequence is TGTGCCACTTCTGGCAGGAGCAATCAGCCCCAGCATTTT.

In its sample, this clone was seen once. This chain links TRBV28 with TRBJ2-3; no firm D call. Germline V gives CDR1 MDHEN, CDR2 SYDVKM. Trimming removed 5 bases from V and 0 bases from J, with 3 bases in between. The CDR3 sequence is 12 residues long. For the CDR3, the DNA is TGTGCCAGCAGTCCGAGCACAGATACGCAGTATTTT. Its translation is CASSPSTDTQYF.

DNA for the CDR3: TGTGCCAGCAGTCCATCTGACACTAACTATGGCTACACCTTC. The encoded protein is CASSPSDTNYGYTF. The rearrangement joins TRBV28 to TRBJ1-2; unclear D gene. V lost 5 bases and J 0 bases, leaving 10 bases between the germline ends. Germline CDR1 and CDR2: MDHEN and SYDVKM. The CDR3 totals 14 residues.

The chain couples TRBV11-2 to TRBJ1-5; 11 bases match TRBD1. This CDR3 has 14 amino acids. Germline V CDR1 and CDR2: SGHAT, FQNNGV. V trimming: 4 bases; J trimming: 7 bases; junction bases outside the gene matches: 3. CDR3 bases: TGTGCCAGCAGCTACGGGACAGGGGGACAGCCCCAGCATTTT. Translation: CASSYGTGGQPQHF. The full variable domain, its missing parts supplied by reference TRBV11-2 and TRBJ1-5, is EAGVAQSPRYKIIEKRQSVAFWCNPISGHATLYWYQQILGQGPKLLIQFQNNGVVDDSQLPKDRFSAERLKGVDSTLKIQPAKLEDSAVYLCASSYGTGGQPQHFGDGTRLSIL.

This clone showed up just once. V is TRBV5-4 and J is TRBJ1-1; D is unclear. CDR1 is SGHNT and CDR2 is YYREEE in the germline V gene (reference sequence). This CDR3 comprises 14 residues. V was trimmed by 3 bases and J by 2 bases, leaving 11 bases between them. As DNA, the CDR3 is TGTGCCAGCAGCTCCCGAGCGGGCAACACTGAAGCTTTCTTT. This gives the protein CASSSRAGNTEAFF. The full variable domain, its missing parts supplied by reference TRBV5-4 and TRBJ1-1, is ETGVTQSPTHLIKTRGQQVTLRCSSQSGHNTVSWYQQALGQGPQFIFQYYREEENGRGNFPPRFSGLQFPNYSSELNVNALELDDSALYLCASSSRAGNTEAFFGQGTRLTVV.

About this clone itself: One end of the junction does not line up with germline, which may come from a read error. V usage is TRBV5-1 and J usage is TRBJ1-1; 8 positions agree with TRBD1. The CDR3 extends over 15 amino acids. CDR1 and CDR2 from the germline V gene are SGHRS and YFSETQ. The CDR3 spells CASSFFPTGDTEAFF. The CDR3 DNA follows: TGCGCCAGCAGCTTTTTTCCGACAGGGGATACTGAAGCTTTTTTT.

The chain is built from TRBV3-1 (or the pseudogene TRBV3-2) and TRBJ1-1, with no clear D. This CDR3 comprises 12 residues. Germline assignment: CDR1 LGHDT and CDR2 YNNKEL (reference sequence). Deletions cut 3 bases from V and 10 bases from J, with 12 bases between. This CDR3 reads CASSHLTAAAFF. In DNA form, the CDR3 reads TGTGCCAGCAGCCATTTGACGGCAGCAGCTTTCTTT.

This chain joins TRBV5-1 and TRBJ1-1; a weak D match, TRBD1 (6 bases). This CDR3 is built from 12 residues. Germline values: CDR1 SGHRS, CDR2 YFSETQ. The ends were cut back, 1 base at V and 8 bases at J, with 9 bases in the middle. In DNA form, the CDR3 reads TGCGCCAGCAGCTTGTCGGACAGAGAAGCTTTCTTT. Amino acids: CASSLSDREAFF.

This rearrangement joins TRBV20-1 to TRBJ1-2; D is unclear. Trimming removed 2 bases at V and 4 bases at J, with 2 bases between. CDR1 and CDR2 from the germline V gene are DFQATT and SNEGSKA (reference sequence). The CDR3 contains 10 residues. The CDR3 reads CSARTYGYTF. CDR3 bases: TGCAGTGCTAGAACCTATGGCTACACCTTC.

V gene TRBV29-1 combines with J gene TRBJ2-7, with D tentatively TRBD1 (5 bases). The CDR3 sequence is 13 residues long. Germline V gene data show CDR1 as SQVTM and CDR2 as ANQGSEA. Deletions cut 1 base from V and 4 bases from J, with 11 bases between. This CDR3 reads CSVEVLPGYEQYF. CDR3 sequence (DNA): TGCAGCGTTGAAGTCCTTCCAGGGTACGAGCAGTACTTC.

The CDR3 spells CASSLYSGQGVGNEQFF. For the CDR3, the DNA is TGCGCCAGCAGCCTGTACTCGGGACAGGGGGTTGGCAATGAGCAGTTCTTC. This sequence joins TRBV4-1 and TRBJ2-1; 11 positions agree with TRBD1. The CDR3 is 17 amino acids. Losses at the gene ends were 4 bases for V and 6 bases for J; bases not matched to a gene: 11. Looked up from germline, CDR1 is MGHRA and CDR2 is YSYEKL.

This chain uses TRBV6-6 with TRBJ1-1; TRBD1 aligns across 8 bases. Germline assignment: CDR1 MNHNY and CDR2 SVGAGI (reference sequence). The V gene end was trimmed by 5 bases and the J gene end by 1 base; junction bases not matched to a gene: 6. The CDR3 is 15 amino acids. In nucleotides, the CDR3 is TGTGCCAGCAGTAGTGGAGGACAGGGGAACACTGAAGCTTTCTTT. Protein: CASSSGGQGNTEAFF.

The chain recombines TRBV11-3 with TRBJ2-1; D gene unclear. Germline V CDR1 and CDR2: SGHNT, YENEEA. The germline V and J ends were trimmed by 2 bases and 5 bases, with 13 bases remaining between them. The CDR3 is 15 residues long. The CDR3 spells CASSLYNGLNNEQFF. The CDR3 nucleotides are TGTGCCAGCAGCTTATATAATGGGCTTAACAATGAGCAGTTCTTC. The entire variable domain, with the rest obtained from reference TRBV11-3 and TRBJ2-1, is as follows: EAGVVQSPRYKIIEKKQPVAFWCNPISGHNTLYWYLQNLGQGPELLIRYENEEAVDDSQLPKDRFSAERLKGVDSTLKIQPAELGDSAVYLCASSLYNGLNNEQFFGPGTRLTVL.

In regard to this clone: Other DNA sequences from this sample encode an identical CDR3 as well. The chain combines TRBV9 with TRBJ2-1, with D possibly matching TRBD2 (5 bases). Trimming pared 2 bases from V and 4 bases from J, leaving 10 bases between. Germline assignment: CDR1 SGDLS and CDR2 YYNGEE. There are 14 residues in the CDR3. The CDR3: CASSVGGEYNEQFF. DNA for the CDR3: TGTGCCAGCAGCGTCGGAGGAGAGTACAATGAGCAGTTCTTC. Using reference TRBV9 and TRBJ2-1 for the parts outside the CDR3, the full variable domain is DSGVTQTPKHLITATGQRVTLRCSPRSGDLSVYWYQQSLDQGLQFLIQYYNGEERAKGNILERFSAQQFPDLHSELNLSSLELGDSALYFCASSVGGEYNEQFFGPGTRLTVL.

This chain joins TRBV28 and TRBJ1-2; weak D call: TRBD1 (5 bases). The CDR3 is 14 amino acids. V was pared by 3 bases and J by 3 bases, with 11 bases between. Germline values: CDR1 MDHEN, CDR2 SYDVKM. The CDR3 coding sequence is TGTGCCAGCAGTTTGGCAGGGTCAGACTATGGCTACACCTTC. This codes for CASSLAGSDYGYTF.

The rearrangement uses TRBV3-1 (or the pseudogene TRBV3-2) and TRBJ2-1; D might be TRBD2 (6 bases). The CDR3 is 16 amino acids. V was pared by 3 bases and J by 2 bases, with 14 bases between. Germline CDR1 is LGHDT and CDR2 is YNNKEL (reference sequence). The CDR3 region has the DNA TGTGCCAGCAGCCAGGGATCTGGGACTCCCTACAATGAGCAGTTCTTC. Translated, it gives CASSQGSGTPYNEQFF.

CDR3: CASSPGLFEQYF. Written as DNA, the CDR3 is TGTGCCAGCAGTCCGGGTCTTTTCGAGCAGTACTTC. The V call is TRBV6-5, the J call TRBJ2-7; D not certain. The CDR3 is 12 residues long. The germline V gene has CDR1 MNHEY and CDR2 SVGAGI. V gave up 5 bases and J gave up 6 bases, with 11 bases separating them.

This clone was recorded only once. This sequence joins TRBV4-3 and TRBJ2-4; 10 positions match TRBD1. Trimming at V came to 2 bases and at J to 3 bases, leaving 4 bases not matched to a gene. The CDR3 consists of 16 residues. The germline CDR1 and CDR2 sequences are LGHNA and YSLEER. CDR3 in amino acids: CASSQSTGGGKNIQYF. The CDR3 coding sequence is TGCGCCAGCAGCCAATCGACAGGGGGCGGCAAAAACATTCAGTACTTC.

The rearrangement joins TRBV6-5 to TRBJ2-2, with 7 positions matching TRBD1. The CDR3 loop spans 15 amino acids. V shed 0 bases and J 6 bases; nucleotides not matched to a gene: 4. Germline CDR1 MNHEY, CDR2 SVGAGI. This CDR3 is CASSYSRGMAGELFF. In nucleotides, the CDR3 is TGTGCCAGCAGTTACTCCAGGGGGATGGCCGGGGAGCTGTTTTTT.

J is TRBJ1-4 and V is TRBV14; D is possibly TRBD1 (5 bases). Trimming removed 1 base at V and 8 bases at J, with 14 bases between. CDR1 is SGHDN and CDR2 is FVKESK in the germline V gene. This CDR3 has 15 amino acids. CDR3 nucleotide sequence: TGTGCCAGCAGCCAAGTCGGAGGGGTCAGAGAAAAACTGTTTTTT. Amino acids: CASSQVGGVREKLFF.

This rearrangement joins TRBV3-1 (or the pseudogene TRBV3-2) to TRBJ1-1, with D possibly being TRBD1 (5 bases). Germline CDR1 reads LGHDT; CDR2 reads YNNKEL (reference sequence). Deletions cut 3 bases from V and 4 bases from J, with 15 bases between. This CDR3 contains 15 residues. CDR3 loop: CASSHGTHGATEAFF. The CDR3 bases are TGTGCCAGCAGCCACGGGACCCATGGTGCCACTGAAGCTTTCTTT.

This clone appeared once. This chain connects TRBV30 to TRBJ1-5; 8 bases line up with TRBD1. J gave up 4 bases and V 5 bases, and 16 bases lay outside the gene matches. Germline loops: CDR1 GTSNPN, CDR2 SVGIG (reference sequence). CDR3 length: 17 residues. CDR3 loop: CAWGTRIGRGRNQPQHF. The CDR3 nucleotides read TGTGCCTGGGGAACTAGGATAGGCAGGGGGCGAAATCAGCCCCAGCATTTT.